This TCR beta chain appears in the sequencing data of a study of CD8 T cells in Susac syndrome. When the RNA was reverse transcribed, random hexamers were used with an input of roughly 0.45 to 1 ug. TCRdb ran MiXCR on the immunoSEQ multiplex PCR reads and lists one entry per CDR3 protein. The sample holds about 210,000 distinct CDR3 sequences, 90% to 95% seen once. V was trimmed by 2 bases and J by 6 bases, leaving 13 bases between them. Germline CDR1 is SGHAT and CDR2 is FQDESV (reference sequence). This CDR3 is built from 14 residues. Controls matched for age and sex were healthy donors. Negative isolation yielded CD8+ and CD4+ T cells; FACS enriched TEMRA cells.

What was sequenced was CD4+ T cells from PBMCs. The sequence came from a human donor in good health. The chain joins TRBV11-1 to TRBJ1-1; maybe TRBD1 (6 bases). In DNA, the CDR3 is TGTGCCAGCAGCTTATTTCGGGGGCGGTCTGAAGCTTTCTTT. It yields the protein CASSLFRGRSEAFF.